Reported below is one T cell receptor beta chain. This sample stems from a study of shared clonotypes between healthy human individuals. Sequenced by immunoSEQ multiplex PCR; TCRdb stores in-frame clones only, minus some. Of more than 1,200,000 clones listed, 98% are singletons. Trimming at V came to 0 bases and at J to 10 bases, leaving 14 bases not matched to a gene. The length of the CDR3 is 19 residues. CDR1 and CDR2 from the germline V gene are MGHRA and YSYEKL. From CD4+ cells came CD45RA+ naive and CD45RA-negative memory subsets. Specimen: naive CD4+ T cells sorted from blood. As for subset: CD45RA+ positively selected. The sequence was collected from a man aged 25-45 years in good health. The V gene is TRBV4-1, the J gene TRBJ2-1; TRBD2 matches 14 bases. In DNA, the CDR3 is TGCGCCAGCAGCCAAGATGGGGGCGACCGATGGACTAGCGGGAGGGAGCAGTTCTTC. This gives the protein CASSQDGGDRWTSGREQFF.